The 18 T cell receptor beta chains reported below all come from one sample, sequenced in a study of Tregs in tolerant kidney transplant recipients. The method was immunoSEQ multiplex PCR; TCRdb's version includes in-frame clones alone and lacks a portion of them. This table holds roughly 53,000 clones. The sample consisted of CD4+ T cells from blood, taken before the transplant. Source of these receptors: a human donor who received a combined kidney and bone marrow transplant.

Turning to this clone: The CDR3 extends 3 residues past the end of the read, so its final part is completed from the germline J gene. The chain recombines TRBV5-5 with TRBJ1-2; D not certain. CDR1 and CDR2 (germline): SGHKS, YYEKEE (reference sequence). This CDR3 region has 13 residues. With 4 bases removed from V and 2 bases from J, the gap between germline ends came to 9 bases. The sequenced part of the CDR3 DNA is TGTGCCAGCAGCCCCGGGGTGAACTATGGC. Its protein product is CASSPGVNYG. The CDR3, in full, reads CASSPGVNYGYTF.

Worth noting for this clone: Coverage ceases 3 residues before the CDR3 finishes, and the germline J gene fills in the end. The rearrangement joins TRBV30 to TRBJ2-5; possibly TRBD1 or TRBD2 for D (5 bases each). This CDR3 is 13 amino acids long. CDR1 and CDR2 (germline): GTSNPN, SVGIG (reference sequence). The germline V and J ends were trimmed by 1 base and 4 bases, with 10 bases remaining between them. The CDR3: CAWSGGVGETQYF. The sequenced part of the CDR3 DNA is TGTGCCTGGAGTGGAGGGGTCGGAGAGACC. The whole variable domain, remainder taken from reference TRBV30 and TRBJ2-5, is SQTIHQWPATLVQPVGSPLSLECTVEGTSNPNLYWYRQAAGRGLQLLFYSVGIGQISSEVPQNLSASRPQDRQFILSSKKLLLSDSGFYLCAWSGGVGETQYFGPGTRLLVL.

For this clone: The read terminates 3 residues ahead of where the CDR3 ends, so the germline J gene completes it. J is TRBJ1-1 and V is TRBV19, with D unresolved. Between the trimmed V and J ends, which lost 3 bases and 7 bases, there was a span of 12 bases. This CDR3 region has 13 residues. Germline CDR1 reads LNHDA; CDR2 reads SQIVND (reference sequence). CDR3 sequence: CASSMRANFEAFF. The DNA read from the CDR3 is TGTGCCAGTAGTATGAGGGCCAACTTTGAA.

For this clone: The read terminates 3 residues before the CDR3 end, so the remaining end is supplied by the germline J gene. J is TRBJ2-7 and V is TRBV13; D gene unclear. CDR1 and CDR2 (germline): PRHDT, FYEKMQ (reference sequence). V dropped 2 bases and J dropped 4 bases, with 15 bases sitting between them. This CDR3 has 15 amino acids. The CDR3 spells CASSLRARSTYEQYF. CDR3 DNA (partial): TGTGCCAGCAGCTTAAGGGCACGGTCGACGTACGAG.

For this clone: Coverage ceases 3 residues before the CDR3 finishes, and the germline J gene fills in the end. The chain carries TRBV18 and TRBJ2-5; TRBD1 might be the D (5 bases). Per the germline V gene, CDR1 is KGHSH and CDR2 is LQKENI. Trimming shortened V by 5 bases and J by 4 bases, and 8 bases separated the two germline ends. The CDR3 has 12 amino acids. The DNA read from the CDR3 is TGTGCCAGCTCAAACGACAGAGAGACC. This encodes CASSNDRET. The entire CDR3 reads CASSNDRETQYF.

Regarding this clone: Sequencing ends 3 residues short of the CDR3 end; the germline J gene provides the rest. This chain connects TRBV2 to TRBJ1-2, with a possible D match to TRBD1 (6 bases). Germline V gene data show CDR1 as SNHLY and CDR2 as FYNNEI. The CDR3 length is 12 residues. CDR3: CASRDSLGGYTF. The DNA read from the CDR3 is TGTGCCAGCAGGGACAGTTTAGGGGGC. Complete variable domain (other parts from reference TRBV2 and TRBJ1-2): EPEVTQTPSHQVTQMGQEVILRCVPISNHLYFYWYRQILGQKVEFLVSFYNNEISEKSEIFDDQFSVERPDGSNFTLKIRSTKLEDSAMYFCASRDSLGGYTFGSGTRLTVV.

Details on this clone: The read gets to within 3 residues of the CDR3 end, and the germline J gene fills in the rest. V is TRBV29-1 and J is TRBJ2-1; 7 nucleotides line up with TRBD1. The V segment lost 7 bases and the J segment 5 bases; nucleotides outside the gene matches: 8. The CDR3 is 13 residues long. Germline lookup yields CDR1 SQVTM and CDR2 ANQGSEA. CDR3 amino acids: CSAGGQIHNEQFF. The CDR3 DNA, read in part, is TGCAGCGCTGGGGGACAGATCCACAATGAG.

Details on this clone: From the germline J gene comes the end of the CDR3, since the read stops 3 residues before it. The chain employs TRBV19 and TRBJ2-7; 8 bases are a match to TRBD1. V shed 0 bases, J shed 3 bases, and the junction held 7 bases outside the gene matches. Germline V gives CDR1 LNHDA, CDR2 SQIVND (reference sequence). The CDR3 consists of 16 residues. Here the CDR3 reads CASSIDGQGGVYEQYF. The CDR3 DNA, read in part, is TGTGCCAGTAGTATAGACGGACAGGGTGGCGTCTACGAG.

In the case of this clone: The read is 3 residues too short to cover the CDR3 end, so that end is filled in from the germline J gene. This chain joins TRBV5-1 and TRBJ1-3; 9 bases are a match to TRBD1. The CDR3 consists of 19 residues. Trimming took 0 bases from V and 5 from J; bases not matched to a gene: 15. Germline V gene data show CDR1 as SGHRS and CDR2 as YFSETQ. This CDR3 is CASSLEGTGGQGNRNTIYF. The CDR3 bases that were read are TGCGCCAGCAGCTTGGAAGGAACCGGGGGACAGGGTAATAGAAACACC.

With respect to this clone: The sequenced fragment ends 3 residues before the CDR3 boundary, so the rest is inferred from the germline J gene. The rearrangement links TRBV20-1 to TRBJ2-3; 9 bases are a match to TRBD2. V lost 3 bases to trimming and J lost 6 bases; unmatched junction nucleotides: 7. The CDR3 covers 14 residues. Germline V gives CDR1 DFQATT, CDR2 SNEGSKA (reference sequence). CDR3 sequence: CSASHGLASDTQYF. The DNA read from the CDR3 is TGCAGTGCTAGTCACGGACTAGCGTCTGATACG.

With respect to this clone: The sequenced fragment ends 3 residues before the CDR3 boundary, so the rest is inferred from the germline J gene. The gene calls are TRBV11-3 and TRBJ1-1; weak D call: TRBD1 (5 bases). Germline CDR1 reads SGHNT; CDR2 reads YENEEA. Trimming shortened V by 5 bases and J by 0 bases, and 13 bases separated the two germline ends. This CDR3 is built from 15 residues. The CDR3 bases that were read are TGTGCCAGCAGCCCAGGCGGGGCAATGAACACTGAA. It translates to CASSPGGAMNTE. The full CDR3 sequence reads CASSPGGAMNTEAFF.

Points on this clone: The CDR3 end falls 3 residues outside the read, so it is completed with the germline J gene. This rearrangement joins TRBV20-1 to TRBJ1-3; D unresolved. The CDR3 sequence is 15 residues long. The V end was cut by 3 bases, the J end by 0 bases, with 12 bases between. Germline V gene lookup returns CDR1 DFQATT and CDR2 SNEGSKA (reference sequence). Partial CDR3 DNA: TGCAGTGCTAGTGTTGGCAGTATCTCTGGAAACACC. Protein: CSASVGSISGNT. The complete CDR3 reads CSASVGSISGNTIYF.

Details on this clone: The read finishes 3 residues shy of the CDR3 end, and the germline J gene is used to complete it. The genes are TRBV29-1 and TRBJ1-2; D is perhaps TRBD1 (5 bases). Germline V gene data show CDR1 as SQVTM and CDR2 as ANQGSEA. V was trimmed by 7 bases and J by 5 bases, leaving 17 bases between them. The length of the CDR3 is 13 residues. CDR3 DNA (partial): TGCAGCGCAGGACAAATATCTGCATATGGC. Amino acids: CSAGQISAYG. The CDR3 reads in full as CSAGQISAYGYTF. Looking up the rest from reference TRBV29-1 and TRBJ1-2 gives the full variable domain: SAVISQKPSRDICQRGTSLTIQCQVDSQVTMMFWYRQQPGQSLTLIATANQGSEATYESGFVIDKFPISRPNLTFSTLTVSNMSPEDSSIYLCSAGQISAYGYTFGSGTRLTVV.

Turning to this clone: The sequenced fragment ends 3 residues before the CDR3 boundary, so the rest is inferred from the germline J gene. This sequence joins TRBV18 and TRBJ2-2, with D possibly TRBD2 on 7 matching bases. The CDR3 has 16 residues. Trimming left V 2 bases short and J 2 bases short, with 12 bases between. CDR1 is KGHSH and CDR2 is LQKENI in the germline V gene. CDR3 bases read: TGTGCCAGCTCACCATTGGGGGGGCTCAACACCGGGGAG. This translates into CASSPLGGLNTGE. From start to end, the CDR3 is CASSPLGGLNTGELFF.

As to this clone: The read terminates 3 residues ahead of where the CDR3 ends, so the germline J gene completes it. The rearrangement joins TRBV19 to TRBJ2-1; D perhaps matches TRBD1 (7 bases). Germline values: CDR1 LNHDA, CDR2 SQIVND (reference sequence). Between the trimmed V and J ends, which lost 3 bases and 6 bases, there was a span of 15 bases. The CDR3 spans 15 residues. CDR3 bases read: TGTGCCAGTAGTATGGGGGGACAGCCATTCAATGAG. It translates to CASSMGGQPFNE. The entire CDR3 protein is CASSMGGQPFNEQFF. The full variable domain, its missing parts supplied by reference TRBV19 and TRBJ2-1, is DGGITQSPKYLFRKEGQNVTLSCEQNLNHDAMYWYRQDPGQGLRLIYYSQIVNDFQKGDIAEGYSVSREKKESFPLTVTSAQKNPTAFYLCASSMGGQPFNEQFFGPGTRLTVL.

Incomplete CDR3 DNA: TGCGCCAGCAGCCTCCGGGACAGCCAAGAGACC. Its protein product is CASSLRDSQET. The CDR3, in full, reads CASSLRDSQETQYF. The V gene is TRBV5-1, the J gene TRBJ2-5, with 7 bases aligning to TRBD1. The CDR3 end is not reached by the read, which stops 3 residues before it; the germline J gene fills it in. The J segment lost 1 base and the V segment lost 4 bases, leaving 4 bases of the junction unmatched. Germline V gene data show CDR1 as SGHRS and CDR2 as YFSETQ. This CDR3 contains 14 residues.

Worth noting for this clone: Read coverage stops 3 residues before the CDR3 terminus; the germline J gene supplies the remainder. The gene calls are TRBV19 and TRBJ2-7, with TRBD2 matching 9 bases. Trimming cost V 3 bases and J 2 bases; bases outside gene matches: 5. The CDR3 covers 15 residues. Germline-derived CDR1 and CDR2 are LNHDA and SQIVND (reference sequence). The sequenced part of the CDR3 DNA is TGTGCCAGTAGTATCGGGGGCGGGGGGGCCTACGAG. It yields the protein CASSIGGGGAYE. In full, the CDR3 reads CASSIGGGGAYEQYF. Using reference TRBV19 and TRBJ2-7 for the parts outside the CDR3, the full variable domain is DGGITQSPKYLFRKEGQNVTLSCEQNLNHDAMYWYRQDPGQGLRLIYYSQIVNDFQKGDIAEGYSVSREKKESFPLTVTSAQKNPTAFYLCASSIGGGGAYEQYFGPGTRLTVT.

A remark on this clone: Read data end 3 residues before the CDR3 end; the end is taken from the germline J gene. The rearrangement links TRBV5-1 to TRBJ2-5; tentatively, D is TRBD1 (6 bases). Germline V gene lookup returns CDR1 SGHRS and CDR2 YFSETQ. The CDR3 is made up of 14 amino acids. V was pared by 1 base and J by 2 bases, with 9 bases between. The CDR3 loop is CASSLPDRQETQYF. The covered CDR3 bases are TGCGCCAGCAGCTTGCCGGACAGACAAGAGACC.